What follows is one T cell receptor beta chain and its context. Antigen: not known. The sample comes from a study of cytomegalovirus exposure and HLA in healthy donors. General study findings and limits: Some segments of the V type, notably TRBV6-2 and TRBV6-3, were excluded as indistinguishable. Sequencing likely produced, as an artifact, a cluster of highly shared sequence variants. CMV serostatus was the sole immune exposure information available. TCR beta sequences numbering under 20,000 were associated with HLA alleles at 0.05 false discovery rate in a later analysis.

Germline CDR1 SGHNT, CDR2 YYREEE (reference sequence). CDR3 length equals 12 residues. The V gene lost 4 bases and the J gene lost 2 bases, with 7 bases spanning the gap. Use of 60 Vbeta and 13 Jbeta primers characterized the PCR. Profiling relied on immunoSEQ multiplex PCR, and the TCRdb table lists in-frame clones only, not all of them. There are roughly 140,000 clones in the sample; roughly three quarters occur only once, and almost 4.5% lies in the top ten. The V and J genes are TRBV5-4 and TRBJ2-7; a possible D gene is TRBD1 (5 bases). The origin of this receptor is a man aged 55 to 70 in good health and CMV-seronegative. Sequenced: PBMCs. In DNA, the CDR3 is TGTGCCAGCAGCAGGGGAACCTACGAGCAGTACTTC. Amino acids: CASSRGTYEQYF.